This T cell receptor beta chain was identified in a study of T cell repertoires in cytomegalovirus infection. Each CDR3 protein is one row after TCRdb ran MiXCR on the reads. This sample has hundreds of thousands of distinct CDR3 sequences, with approximately 32% found just once. The germline CDR1 and CDR2 sequences are MNHNS and SASEGT. The CDR3 covers 15 residues. The V gene end was trimmed by 2 bases and the J gene end by 6 bases; junction bases not matched to a gene: 8. Study findings and constraints: Carriers of CMV plus the relevant HLA were identified by cumulative public TCR beta family frequency.

A remark on this clonotype: Its antigen is currently unknown.

The sequenced sample was PBMCs. This receptor was obtained from a human donor in good health (CMV status not recorded). Some clones in this sample may be carry-over from other donors' samples. This sequence joins TRBV6-1 and TRBJ2-7, with 9 bases lining up with TRBD1. The CDR3 is CASSETGQGLGEQYF. CDR3 nucleotide sequence: TGTGCCAGCAGTGAAACGGGACAGGGCCTTGGCGAGCAGTACTTC.